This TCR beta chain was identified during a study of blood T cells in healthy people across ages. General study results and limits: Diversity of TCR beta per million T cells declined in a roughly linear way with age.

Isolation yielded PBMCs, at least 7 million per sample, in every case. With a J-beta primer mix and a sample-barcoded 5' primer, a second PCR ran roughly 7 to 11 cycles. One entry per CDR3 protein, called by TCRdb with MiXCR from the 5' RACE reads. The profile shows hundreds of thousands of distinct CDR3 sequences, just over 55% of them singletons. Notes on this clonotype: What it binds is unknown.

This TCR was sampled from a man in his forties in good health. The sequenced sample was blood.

CDR3 sequence reads: CSASPRQGGYGYTF. The CDR3 DNA reads TGCAGTGCTAGCCCCCGACAGGGAGGCTATGGCTACACCTTC. This chain uses TRBV20-1 with TRBJ1-2; 7 bases map to TRBD1. The CDR3 covers 14 residues. The V gene's germline CDR1 is DFQATT and CDR2 SNEGSKA (reference sequence). Losses at the gene ends were 3 bases for V and 4 bases for J; bases not matched to a gene: 8.